This entry lists 27 T cell receptor beta chains sequenced from one sample in a study of CD8+CD57+ T cells in acquired aplastic anemia. All patients picked for sequencing had shown, by flow cytometry, an expansion of CD8+CD57+ cells. Profiles of TCR beta VDJ and CDR3 were generated from a genomic DNA template. TCRdb reanalysed the reads using MiXCR and keeps one entry per CDR3 protein. The sample shows some 170,000 distinct CDR3 sequences, roughly 65% of them seen only once. Sequences were obtained from sorted CD4+, CD8+, or CD8+CD57+ T cells (not recorded which) from PBMCs. These receptors originate from a human donor with aplastic anemia.

This clonotype was seen ten or more times. The chain combines TRBV6-1 with TRBJ1-2, with 8 nucleotides matching TRBD1. Germline-derived CDR1 and CDR2 are MNHNS and SASEGT. V shed 1 base and J 8 bases; nucleotides not matched to a gene: 9. The CDR3 is 15 amino acids. DNA of the CDR3: TGTGCCAGCAGTGAAGATGAGGGACAGGCGATAGGCTACACCTTC. Translated: CASSEDEGQAIGYTF.

This clonotype was seen at least ten times. The chain has TRBV20-1 and TRBJ2-7, with 11 bases fitting TRBD1. The germline V gene has CDR1 DFQATT and CDR2 SNEGSKA (reference sequence). This CDR3 has 14 residues. Germline trimming cut 4 bases from V and 7 bases from J; bases unmatched to any gene: 9. The CDR3: CSAKQGQGGGEQYF. The CDR3 DNA sequence: TGCAGTGCTAAACAGGGACAGGGGGGGGGGGAGCAGTACTTC.

The chain carries TRBV2 and TRBJ1-1; 7 nucleotides agree with TRBD1. Trimming cost V 5 bases and J 6 bases; bases outside gene matches: 12. This CDR3 is built from 15 residues. Germline V gene sequence: CDR1 SNHLY, CDR2 FYNNEI. CDR3 loop: CASSLRTGAGPEAFF. CDR3 coding DNA: TGTGCCAGCAGTTTGCGAACAGGGGCTGGCCCTGAAGCTTTCTTT.

The chain uses TRBV2 and TRBJ1-5; D uncertain. The CDR3 loop spans 15 amino acids. The germline V gene encodes CDR1 SNHLY and CDR2 FYNNEI. The V gene lost 2 bases and the J gene lost 3 bases, with 11 bases spanning the gap. CDR3 sequence (DNA): TGTGCCAGCAGTGAACGGTCAATCACCAATCAGCCCCAGCATTTT. It is translated as CASSERSITNQPQHF.

The chain links TRBV6-5 to TRBJ1-6; TRBD1 matches 9 bases. Germline CDR1 MNHEY, CDR2 SVGAGI. CDR3 length: 18 amino acids. The J segment lost 10 bases and the V segment lost 0 bases, leaving 13 bases of the junction unmatched. CDR3 sequence (DNA): TGTGCCAGCAGTTACTCGATGAGCCTGGGACAGGGTTACTCACCCCTCCACTTT. Translation: CASSYSMSLGQGYSPLHF.

This clonotype has only one observation. The chain combines TRBV19 with TRBJ1-5; tentatively, D is TRBD1 (6 bases). The length of the CDR3 is 15 residues. Germline loops: CDR1 LNHDA, CDR2 SQIVND (reference sequence). Trimming cost V 6 bases and J 6 bases, with 18 bases left between them. CDR3 residues: CASSGAGVTGQPQHF. The DNA of the CDR3 is TGTGCCAGTAGCGGGGCAGGGGTAACGGGTCAGCCCCAGCATTTT.

This rearrangement joins TRBV6-2 or TRBV6-3 to TRBJ1-2; D unresolved. The CDR3 covers 11 residues. Trimming removed 6 bases at V and 8 bases at J, with 10 bases between. Germline V CDR1 and CDR2: MNHEY, SVGEGT. CDR3 in DNA: TGTGCCAGCAGCATCCTTTCGGGCTACACCTTC. Protein product: CASSILSGYTF.

This clonotype was counted a single time. V gene TRBV5-4 combines with J gene TRBJ1-5; TRBD1 aligns across 9 bases. Germline values: CDR1 SGHNT, CDR2 YYREEE (reference sequence). CDR3 length: 18 amino acids. V gave up 8 bases and J gave up 2 bases; unmatched junction bases: 17. The CDR3, as DNA: TGTGCCAGTGGCGTGGTTTGGGGACAGGGCGTTCGCAATCAGCCCCAGCATTTT. Protein: CASGVVWGQGVRNQPQHF.

V gene TRBV19 combines with J gene TRBJ2-7, with D possibly called TRBD1 or TRBD2 (5 bases each). The germline V and J ends were trimmed by 5 bases and 3 bases, with 17 bases remaining between them. CDR1 is LNHDA, CDR2 SQIVND, per germline (reference sequence). The CDR3 is 15 amino acids. The CDR3 protein is CASSEGRYVDYEQYF. In DNA form, the CDR3 reads TGTGCCAGTAGTGAGGGACGGTACGTTGACTACGAGCAGTACTTC.

Only one count was recorded for this clonotype. A read error may be the cause here, since a much bigger clone is one base away. The genes are TRBV12-3 or TRBV12-4 and TRBJ2-3; the match to TRBD2 covers 11 bases. V shed 3 bases and J 2 bases; nucleotides not matched to a gene: 10. This CDR3 has 18 amino acids. CDR3 residues: CASSLGLAANPDTDTQYF. The CDR3 DNA reads TGTGCCAGCAGTTTGGGACTAGCGGCGAACCCCGACACAGATACGCAGTATTTT.

This chain joins TRBV5-4 and TRBJ1-1; D unresolved. This CDR3 region has 13 residues. Germline values: CDR1 SGHNT, CDR2 YYREEE (reference sequence). Trimming shortened V by 0 bases and J by 6 bases, and 9 bases separated the two germline ends. The CDR3 DNA reads as TGTGCCAGCAGCTTGGGCAGCTGGGCTGAAGCTTTCTTT. This gives the protein CASSLGSWAEAFF.

This clonotype was observed a single time. CDR3 in amino acids: CASRGDRSNEKLFF. The CDR3 DNA follows: TGTGCCAGCAGAGGGGACCGCTCGAATGAAAAACTGTTTTTT. This rearrangement joins TRBV25-1 to TRBJ1-4; weak D call: TRBD1 (5 bases). The CDR3 runs to 14 residues. Germline V gene lookup returns CDR1 MGHDK and CDR2 SYGVNS. Trimming removed 6 bases from V and 5 bases from J, with 13 bases in between.

Comments on this clonotype: An end of the junction differs from the germline gene, which may be a read error. The chain uses TRBV7-9 and TRBJ2-3; TRBD2 matches at 7 bases. The CDR3 is 14 residues long. Germline values: CDR1 SEHNR, CDR2 FQNEAQ (reference sequence). The CDR3 sequence: CASSLVLATDAQYF. CDR3 DNA: TGTGCCAGCAGCTTAGTACTAGCGACAGATGCGCAGTATTTT.

This clonotype showed up just a few times. The V gene is TRBV2, the J gene TRBJ2-7, with 10 positions matching TRBD2. Germline-derived CDR1 and CDR2 are SNHLY and FYNNEI. This CDR3 comprises 17 residues. V lost 1 base and J lost 6; bases outside the gene matches: 12. The CDR3 region has the DNA TGTGCCAGCAGTGAAGTTTCAGCGGGAGGGCCTAGTTCCGAGCAGTACTTC. Amino acid sequence: CASSEVSAGGPSSEQYF.

The chain carries TRBV9 and TRBJ2-7; 11 positions agree with TRBD2. Germline V lookup: CDR1 SGDLS, CDR2 YYNGEE. The V segment lost 3 bases and the J segment 4 bases; nucleotides outside the gene matches: 6. The CDR3 consists of 15 residues. The CDR3 reads CASSAATSGGYEQYF. The CDR3 region has the DNA TGTGCCAGCAGCGCTGCAACTAGCGGGGGTTACGAGCAGTACTTC.

The V gene is TRBV12-3 or TRBV12-4, the J gene TRBJ2-7; 7 bases are shared with TRBD1. The J segment lost 2 bases and the V segment lost 2 bases, leaving 6 bases of the junction unmatched. The CDR3 length is 15 residues. CDR3 sequence (DNA): TGTGCCAGCAGTTTATCTGGGACAGATACCTACGAGCAGTACTTC. Translating it yields CASSLSGTDTYEQYF.

This clonotype was observed a few times. This rearrangement joins TRBV7-3 to TRBJ2-3; the match to TRBD2 covers 10 bases. This CDR3 is built from 12 residues. Germline CDR1 and CDR2: SGHTA and FQGTGA. CDR3 region: CALGLAIDTQYF. CDR3 bases: TGTGCGCTGGGACTAGCGATAGATACGCAGTATTTT.

This clonotype was seen ten or more times. The CDR3 loop reads CSWDRLTNYGYTF. The CDR3 coding sequence is TGCAGCTGGGACAGGCTGACTAACTATGGCTACACCTTC. The gene calls are TRBV29-1 and TRBJ1-2; 8 bases match TRBD1. The CDR3 is 13 amino acids. Losses at the gene ends were 8 bases for V and 0 bases for J; bases not matched to a gene: 5. The germline V gene encodes CDR1 SQVTM and CDR2 ANQGSEA. Supplemented by reference TRBV29-1 and TRBJ1-2, the full variable domain reads SAVISQKPSRDICQRGTSLTIQCQVDSQVTMMFWYRQQPGQSLTLIATANQGSEATYESGFVIDKFPISRPNLTFSTLTVSNMSPEDSSIYLCSWDRLTNYGYTFGSGTRLTVV.

V usage is TRBV7-3 and J usage is TRBJ2-2; TRBD2 might be the D (5 bases). Trimming removed 2 bases from V and 7 bases from J, with 14 bases in between. Germline-derived CDR1 and CDR2 are SGHTA and FQGTGA. The CDR3 has 15 residues. CDR3 nucleotides: TGTGCCAGCAGCTTATCGGGGATGAGGGACGGGGAGCTGTTTTTT. This codes for CASSLSGMRDGELFF.

V usage is TRBV7-2 and J usage is TRBJ2-7; D gene ambiguous. The CDR3 runs to 14 residues. Per germline, CDR1 SGHTA and CDR2 FQGNSA. Between the trimmed V and J ends, which lost 3 bases and 5 bases, there was a span of 14 bases. DNA of the CDR3: TGTGCCAGCAGCTTGAGGAAGGCCATAGACGAGCAGTACTTC. Protein sequence: CASSLRKAIDEQYF.

This chain links TRBV10-3 with TRBJ1-6; no reliable D call. Per the germline V gene, CDR1 is ENHRY and CDR2 is SYGVKD. Trimming shortened V by 3 bases and J by 4 bases, and 7 bases separated the two germline ends. The CDR3 is made up of 14 amino acids. CDR3 sequence reads: CAISEPDYNSPLHF. The CDR3 nucleotides are TGTGCCATCAGTGAACCCGATTATAATTCACCCCTCCACTTT.

In its sample, this clonotype was seen once. The chain joins TRBV29-1 to TRBJ2-2, with D uncertain. The length of the CDR3 is 11 residues. Trimming took off 4 bases at V and 7 bases at J, with 7 bases between the two ends. CDR1 and CDR2 from the germline V gene are SQVTM and ANQGSEA. The CDR3, as DNA: TGCAGCGTTGTTCGGAACGGGGAGCTGTTTTTT. This translates into CSVVRNGELFF.

This clonotype was counted a few times. V and J are TRBV2 and TRBJ2-2; TRBD1 matches 8 bases. Germline V gene data show CDR1 as SNHLY and CDR2 as FYNNEI. This CDR3 comprises 16 residues. With 4 bases clipped from V and 5 bases from J, the junction kept 9 bases outside the gene matches. The chain's CDR3 is CASSALGQGRTGELFF. For the CDR3, the DNA is TGTGCCAGCAGTGCGCTAGGACAGGGTCGAACCGGGGAGCTGTTTTTT.

This clonotype was seen at least ten times. Here the CDR3 reads CASSQHRAGGYTEAFF. CDR3 DNA sequence: TGCGCCAGCAGCCAACACAGGGCGGGAGGGTACACTGAAGCTTTCTTT. This chain joins TRBV4-1 and TRBJ1-1; TRBD1 might be the D (6 bases). Germline V gives CDR1 MGHRA, CDR2 YSYEKL. V gave up 2 bases and J gave up 3 bases, with 16 bases separating them. There are 16 residues in the CDR3.

Remarks on this clonotype: Given the absence of the conserved phenylalanine or tryptophan at the CDR3 end, a read error is likely. CDR3 nucleotides: TGTGCCACCAGCAGAGAGGGGGAAAAACTGTTTCTT. This encodes CATSREGEKLFL. This chain uses TRBV15 with TRBJ1-4, with D unresolved. Trimming pared 0 bases from V and 8 bases from J, leaving 4 bases between. This CDR3 is 12 amino acids long. Germline CDR1 LNHNV, CDR2 YYDKDF (reference sequence).

There are many counts of this clonotype. This chain connects TRBV3-1 to TRBJ1-2; D remains ambiguous. From germline, CDR1 is LGHDT and CDR2 YNNKEL (reference sequence). Trimming took off 2 bases at V and 5 bases at J, with 9 bases between the two ends. This CDR3 region has 13 residues. The CDR3 DNA sequence: TGTGCCAGCAGCCAACAACAAGTGTATGGCTACACCTTC. Encoded protein: CASSQQQVYGYTF.

The chain links TRBV10-2 to TRBJ2-7; D may correspond to TRBD1 or TRBD2 (5 bases each). The V and J ends lost 8 bases and 6 bases respectively, with 23 bases between them. Germline V CDR1 and CDR2: WSHSY, SAAADI. CDR3 length: 15 amino acids. Here the CDR3 DNA reads TGCGCCAGCCTGGGGACGCGGGTTGAGGGAGCCGAGCAGTACTTC. Protein product: CASLGTRVEGAEQYF.